The subject of this entry is one T cell receptor beta chain. The antigen is not known. At the time of sampling, donors were nominally healthy, though unrecorded immune exposures were likely. 13 Jbeta primers and 60 Vbeta primers were used for the PCR. Libraries were prepared by immunoSEQ multiplex PCR; TCRdb keeps only in-frame clonotypes and omits some of them. Altogether about 63,000 clones are present, approximately 79% being singletons, with the ten largest covering less than 3.5%. These data originate in a study of cytomegalovirus exposure and HLA in healthy donors. Study-level points and caveats: Later analysis demonstrated an association between a missense DCLRE1C variant and TCR beta V- and J-gene trimming. CMV serostatus was the sole immune exposure data available.

The TCR comes from a woman aged 25 to 39 in good health and CMV-seronegative. Sequencing input: PBMCs.

The CDR3 coding sequence is TGTGCCAGCAGTTCCGACGGAGCCTACGAGCAGTACTTC. This codes for CASSSDGAYEQYF. V gene TRBV6-1 combines with J gene TRBJ2-7; D call uncertain. Germline values: CDR1 MNHNS, CDR2 SASEGT. The CDR3 runs to 13 residues. The V end was cut by 5 bases, the J end by 2 bases, with 10 bases between.